This entry lists 20 T cell receptor beta chains sequenced from one sample in a study of CD4 T cells in relation to SARS-CoV-2 and coronaviruses. Assay: immunoSEQ multiplex PCR; the TCRdb copy retains only in-frame clones and omits some. The top ten clones hold approximately 19% of a sample with about 18,000 clones, approximately 82% of them seen once. The unexposed donors gave CD4+ T cells in about 2011-2018, prior to COVID-19. After 10 to 11 days of culture, CD4+ T cells were isolated. No antigen is known for these receptors. Sequences were obtained from CD4+ T cells from PBMCs, cultured in vitro. The receptors come from a human donor in good health.

The chain combines TRBV7-6 with TRBJ2-7, with unresolved D. The CDR3 extends over 16 amino acids. Trimming took off 1 base at V and 4 bases at J, with 17 bases between the two ends. Germline CDR1 reads SGHVS; CDR2 reads FNYEAQ. CDR3 residues: CASSLVYRRGMYEQYF. CDR3 DNA: TGTGCCAGCAGCTTAGTTTACCGGCGTGGGATGTACGAGCAGTACTTC.

The J gene is TRBJ2-7, the V gene TRBV5-1; D uncertain. The CDR3 spans 12 residues. The ends were cut back, 7 bases at V and 1 base at J, with 9 bases in the middle. CDR1 is SGHRS and CDR2 is YFSETQ in the germline V gene. For the CDR3, the DNA is TGCGCCAGCCAGCCCCCTTCCTACGAGCAGTACTTC. It is translated as CASQPPSYEQYF.

V gene TRBV6-1 combines with J gene TRBJ2-1; 9 nucleotides align to TRBD2. V trimming: 7 bases; J trimming: 8 bases; junction bases outside the gene matches: 12. Germline-derived CDR1 and CDR2 are MNHNS and SASEGT. The CDR3 has 15 residues. The CDR3 DNA sequence: TGTGCCAGCACCCCGTCTGGAGCGGGAGGATATGAGCAGTTCTTC. Encoded protein: CASTPSGAGGYEQFF.

This clone was seen only once. This chain connects TRBV10-3 to TRBJ2-1; 7 bases agree with TRBD2. Germline V gene lookup returns CDR1 ENHRY and CDR2 SYGVKD. V lost 5 bases, J lost 9 bases, and 10 bases stayed unmatched. There are 14 residues in the CDR3. This CDR3 is CAISLGEGEGEQFF. Written as DNA, the CDR3 is TGTGCCATCAGTTTAGGGGAGGGAGAGGGTGAGCAGTTCTTC.

The chain carries TRBV7-8 and TRBJ2-1; 11 positions agree with TRBD2. This CDR3 spans 14 amino acids. The V segment lost 2 bases and the J segment 6 bases; nucleotides outside the gene matches: 0. Germline V gene sequence: CDR1 SGHVS, CDR2 FQNEAQ. The CDR3 DNA reads TGTGCCAGCAGCTTACTAGCGGGAGGCAATGAGCAGTTCTTC. Its translation is CASSLLAGGNEQFF.

The V gene is TRBV10-2, the J gene TRBJ1-1; D is unclear. Germline V CDR1 and CDR2: WSHSY, SAAADI. The CDR3 runs to 11 residues. The V end was cut by 6 bases, the J end by 11 bases, with 13 bases between. The CDR3 DNA is TGCGCCAGCAGATTTGGTGATGCGGCTTTCTTT. This translates into CASRFGDAAFF.

The chain combines TRBV9 with TRBJ2-7; 8 bases match TRBD1. CDR1 is SGDLS, CDR2 YYNGEE, per germline. The CDR3 is 15 residues long. Trimming cost V 3 bases and J 6 bases; bases outside gene matches: 11. CDR3 residues: CASSASGGPGLEQYF. CDR3 bases: TGTGCCAGCAGCGCATCAGGGGGCCCAGGGCTCGAGCAGTACTTC.

This rearrangement joins TRBV18 to TRBJ1-1, with D possibly being TRBD1 (6 bases). The CDR3 has 15 residues. V was pared by 4 bases and J by 1 base, with 13 bases between. Germline CDR1 reads KGHSH; CDR2 reads LQKENI. DNA of the CDR3: TGTGCCAGCTCACAGGACGAGGGGGGGAACACTGAAGCTTTCTTT. Residues: CASSQDEGGNTEAFF.

The chain combines TRBV21-1 with TRBJ2-1. TRBV21-1 is deemed a pseudogene. The CDR3 loop spans 15 amino acids. The CDR3 nucleotides read TGTGCCAGGAGAGAAGGCCATTCCACCTACAATGAGCAGTTCTTC. Its translation: CARREGHSTYNEQFF.

V is TRBV12-3 or TRBV12-4 and J is TRBJ1-1; unclear D gene. Trimming took 5 bases from V and 1 from J, leaving 8 bases between them. The CDR3 consists of 13 residues. The CDR3 loop reads CASSRQSNTEAFF. The CDR3 DNA follows: TGTGCCAGCAGTCGGCAGTCGAACACTGAAGCTTTCTTT.

The rearrangement uses TRBV3-1 (or the pseudogene TRBV3-2) and TRBJ1-1; no reliable D call. With 3 bases removed from V and 8 bases from J, the gap between germline ends came to 10 bases. This CDR3 comprises 12 residues. The germline V gene encodes CDR1 LGHDT and CDR2 YNNKEL (reference sequence). The CDR3 sequence: CASSHPNVEAFF. The CDR3 nucleotides read TGTGCCAGCAGCCATCCGAACGTAGAAGCTTTCTTT.

Regarding this clone: The sample contains more than one DNA sequence encoding this CDR3. The CDR3 spells CASSLGGQSNQPQHF. In DNA form, the CDR3 reads TGCGCCAGCAGCTTGGGGGGCCAGAGCAATCAGCCCCAGCATTTT. The chain uses TRBV5-1 and TRBJ1-5; D perhaps matches TRBD1 (5 bases). The CDR3 has 15 residues. V gave up 0 bases and J gave up 1 base, with 8 bases separating them. Germline lookup yields CDR1 SGHRS and CDR2 YFSETQ.

The V and J genes are TRBV24-1 and TRBJ2-7; D may be TRBD1 (6 bases). Looked up from germline, CDR1 is KGHDR and CDR2 is SFDVKD. This CDR3 region has 13 residues. Trimming cost V 4 bases and J 6 bases, with 12 bases left between them. CDR3 sequence reads: CATSDTDSGEQYF. CDR3 nucleotide sequence: TGTGCCACCAGTGACACGGACAGCGGCGAGCAGTACTTC.

The V gene is TRBV10-2, the J gene TRBJ2-4; D not certain. From germline, CDR1 is WSHSY and CDR2 SAAADI. There are 14 residues in the CDR3. V lost 4 bases and J 4 bases, leaving 11 bases between the germline ends. This CDR3 is CASSGEAIKNIQYF. Here the CDR3 DNA reads TGCGCCAGCAGTGGAGAGGCCATTAAAAACATTCAGTACTTC.

J is TRBJ1-6 and V is TRBV9; TRBD1 matches 10 bases. The CDR3 totals 16 residues. Trimming took 6 bases from V and 4 from J; bases not matched to a gene: 7. Germline V gene lookup returns CDR1 SGDLS and CDR2 YYNGEE. The CDR3 region is CASTKGGQGYNSPLHF. CDR3 in DNA: TGTGCCAGCACCAAGGGGGGACAGGGGTATAATTCACCCCTCCACTTT.

This clone has just a few counts. The V and J genes are TRBV20-1 and TRBJ2-5, with D unresolved. CDR1 is DFQATT, CDR2 SNEGSKA, per germline (reference sequence). CDR3 length equals 10 residues. Trimming cost V 3 bases and J 1 base, with 0 bases left between them. The CDR3 DNA reads TGCAGTGCTAGCCAAGAGACCCAGTACTTC. It is translated as CSASQETQYF.

CDR3 sequence (DNA): TGTGCCAGCAGCTTGGCCGGACCAGATACGCAGTATTTT. This sequence encodes CASSLAGPDTQYF. The chain has TRBV5-6 and TRBJ2-3, with no clear D. CDR3 length: 13 amino acids. V lost 0 bases and J 4 bases, leaving 6 bases between the germline ends. Looked up from germline, CDR1 is SGHDT and CDR2 is YYEEEE.

CDR3 bases: TGTGCCAGCTCCCTTAAGGCGGTACAGGGGGCTCCGTCCTCTGGGGCCAACGTCCTGACTTTC. It is translated as CASSLKAVQGAPSSGANVLTF. The V and J genes are TRBV18 and TRBJ2-6, with 9 bases identical to TRBD1. The V gene's germline CDR1 is KGHSH and CDR2 LQKENI. The V gene end was trimmed by 6 bases and the J gene end by 0 bases; junction bases not matched to a gene: 18. The CDR3 has 21 amino acids. Full variable domain (missing parts from reference TRBV18 and TRBJ2-6): NAGVMQNPRHLVRRRGQEARLRCSPMKGHSHVYWYRQLPEEGLKFMVYLQKENIIDESGMPKERFSAEFPKEGPSILRIQQVVRGDSAAYFCASSLKAVQGAPSSGANVLTFGAGSRLTVL.

The rearrangement links TRBV21-1 to TRBJ1-5; the listed D gene, TRBD1, was not tested against the DNA. TRBV21-1 is deemed a pseudogene. There are 13 residues in the CDR3. The CDR3 region is CASSPQSNQPQHF. CDR3 sequence (DNA): TGTGCCAGCAGCCCACAGAGCAATCAGCCCCAGCATTTT.

V usage is TRBV5-4 and J usage is TRBJ1-2; D gene uncertain. V shed 4 bases and J shed 2 bases, with 9 bases lying between them. Per the germline V gene, CDR1 is SGHNT and CDR2 is YYREEE (reference sequence). The CDR3 is made up of 13 amino acids. CDR3 coding DNA: TGTGCCAGCAGCCCTGACCGAAACTATGGCTACACCTTC. Translating gives CASSPDRNYGYTF.